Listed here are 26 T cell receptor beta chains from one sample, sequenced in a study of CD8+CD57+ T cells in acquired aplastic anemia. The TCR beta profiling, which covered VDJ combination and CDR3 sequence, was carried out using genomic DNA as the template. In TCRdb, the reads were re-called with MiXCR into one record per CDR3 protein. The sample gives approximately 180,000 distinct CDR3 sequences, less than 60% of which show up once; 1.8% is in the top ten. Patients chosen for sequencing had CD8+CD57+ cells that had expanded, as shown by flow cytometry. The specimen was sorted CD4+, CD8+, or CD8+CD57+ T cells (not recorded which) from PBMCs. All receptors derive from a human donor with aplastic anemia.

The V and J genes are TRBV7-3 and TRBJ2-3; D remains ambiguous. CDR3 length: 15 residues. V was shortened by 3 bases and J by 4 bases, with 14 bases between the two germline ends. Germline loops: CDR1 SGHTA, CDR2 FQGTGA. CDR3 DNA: TGTGCCAGCAGCTTCGGCCAGACCAATTCAGATACGCAGTATTTT. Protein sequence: CASSFGQTNSDTQYF.

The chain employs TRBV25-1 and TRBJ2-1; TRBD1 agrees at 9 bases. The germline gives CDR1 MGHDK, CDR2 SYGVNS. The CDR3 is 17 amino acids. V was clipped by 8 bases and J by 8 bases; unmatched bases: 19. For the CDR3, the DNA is TGTGCCAGCGATTACATGCTAACCGGGACAGGGAACTATGAGCAGTTCTTC. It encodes CASDYMLTGTGNYEQFF.

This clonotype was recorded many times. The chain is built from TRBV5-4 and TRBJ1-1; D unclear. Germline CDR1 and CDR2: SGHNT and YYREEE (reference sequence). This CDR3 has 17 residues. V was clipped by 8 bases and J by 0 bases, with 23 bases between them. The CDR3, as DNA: TGTGCCAGTCGCGACCGGACCGCTACTATATTGAACACTGAAGCTTTCTTT. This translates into CASRDRTATILNTEAFF.

DNA of the CDR3: TGTGCCAGCAGTTTGACGCGAAACACCATATATTTT. As protein: CASSLTRNTIYF. V gene TRBV7-2 combines with J gene TRBJ1-3; D unresolved. Trimming took 6 bases from V and 5 from J, leaving 8 bases between them. CDR1 and CDR2 (germline): SGHTA, FQGNSA. This CDR3 is 12 amino acids long.

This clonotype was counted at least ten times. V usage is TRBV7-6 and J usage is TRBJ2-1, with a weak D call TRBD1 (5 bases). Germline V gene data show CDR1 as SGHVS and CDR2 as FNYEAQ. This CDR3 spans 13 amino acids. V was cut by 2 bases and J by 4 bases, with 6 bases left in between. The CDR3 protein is CASSLQGYNEQFF. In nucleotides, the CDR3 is TGTGCCAGCAGCTTACAGGGTTACAATGAGCAGTTCTTC. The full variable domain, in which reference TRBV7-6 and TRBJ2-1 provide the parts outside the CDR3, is GAGVSQSPRYKVTKRGQDVALRCDPISGHVSLYWYRQALGQGPEFLTYFNYEAQQDKSGLPNDRFSAERPEGSISTLTIQRTEQRDSAMYRCASSLQGYNEQFFGPGTRLTVL.

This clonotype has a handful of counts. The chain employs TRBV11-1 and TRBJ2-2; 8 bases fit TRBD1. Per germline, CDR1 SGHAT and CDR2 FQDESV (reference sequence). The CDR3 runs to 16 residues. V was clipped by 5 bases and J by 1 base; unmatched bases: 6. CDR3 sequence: CASSPFDRGNTGELFF. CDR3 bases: TGTGCCAGCAGCCCGTTCGACAGGGGGAACACCGGGGAGCTGTTTTTT.

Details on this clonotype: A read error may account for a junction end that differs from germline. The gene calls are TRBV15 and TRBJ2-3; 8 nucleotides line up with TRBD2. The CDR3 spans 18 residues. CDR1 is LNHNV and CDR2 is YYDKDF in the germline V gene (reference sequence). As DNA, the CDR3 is TGTGCCGCCAGCGGAGATCTAATTCGGGGGGGGCGGTCAGATACGCAGTATTTT. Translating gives CAASGDLIRGGRSDTQYF.

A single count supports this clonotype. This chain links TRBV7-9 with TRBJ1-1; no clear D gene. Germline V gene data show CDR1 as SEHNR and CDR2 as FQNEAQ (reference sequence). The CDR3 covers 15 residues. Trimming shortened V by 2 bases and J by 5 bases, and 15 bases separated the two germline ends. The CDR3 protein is CASSLMLGLGTEAFF. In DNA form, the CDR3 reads TGTGCCAGCAGCTTAATGTTAGGGTTGGGAACTGAAGCTTTCTTT.

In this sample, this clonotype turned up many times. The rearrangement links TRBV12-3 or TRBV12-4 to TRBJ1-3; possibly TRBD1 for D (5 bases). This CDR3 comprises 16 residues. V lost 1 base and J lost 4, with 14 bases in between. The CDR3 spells CASSLGRALGGNTIYF. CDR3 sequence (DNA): TGTGCCAGCAGTTTAGGCAGGGCCTTAGGGGGAAACACCATATATTTT.

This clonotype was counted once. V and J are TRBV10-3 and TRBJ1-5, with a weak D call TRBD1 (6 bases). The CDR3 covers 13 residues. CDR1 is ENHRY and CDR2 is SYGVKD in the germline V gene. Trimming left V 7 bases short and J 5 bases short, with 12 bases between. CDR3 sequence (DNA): TGTGCCATCACAGGGACAACGGATCAGCCCCAGCATTTT. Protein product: CAITGTTDQPQHF.

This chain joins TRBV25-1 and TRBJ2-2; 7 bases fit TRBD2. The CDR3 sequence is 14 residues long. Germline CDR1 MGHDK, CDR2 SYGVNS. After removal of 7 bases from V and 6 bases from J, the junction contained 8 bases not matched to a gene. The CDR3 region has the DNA TGTGCCAGCACGTGGGGGGGGAGCGCCGGGGAGCTGTTTTTT. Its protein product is CASTWGGSAGELFF.

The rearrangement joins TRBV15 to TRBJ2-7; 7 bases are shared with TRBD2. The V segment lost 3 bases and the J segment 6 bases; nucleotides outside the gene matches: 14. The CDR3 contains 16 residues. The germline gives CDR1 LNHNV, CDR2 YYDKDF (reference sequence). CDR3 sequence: CATSSGRGRALREQYF. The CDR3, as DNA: TGTGCCACCAGCAGTGGGCGGGGGAGGGCCCTCCGCGAGCAGTACTTC. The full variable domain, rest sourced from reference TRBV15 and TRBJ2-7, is DAMVIQNPRYQVTQFGKPVTLSCSQTLNHNVMYWYQQKSSQAPKLLFHYYDKDFNNEADTPDNFQSRRPNTSFCFLDIRSPGLGDTAMYLCATSSGRGRALREQYFGPGTRLTVT.

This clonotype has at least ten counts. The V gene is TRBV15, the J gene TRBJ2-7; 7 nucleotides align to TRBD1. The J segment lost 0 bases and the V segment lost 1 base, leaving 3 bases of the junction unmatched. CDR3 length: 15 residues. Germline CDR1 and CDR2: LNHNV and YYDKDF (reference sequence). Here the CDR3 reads CATSRAGDSSYEQYF. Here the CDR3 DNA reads TGTGCCACCAGCAGAGCAGGGGACAGCTCCTACGAGCAGTACTTC.

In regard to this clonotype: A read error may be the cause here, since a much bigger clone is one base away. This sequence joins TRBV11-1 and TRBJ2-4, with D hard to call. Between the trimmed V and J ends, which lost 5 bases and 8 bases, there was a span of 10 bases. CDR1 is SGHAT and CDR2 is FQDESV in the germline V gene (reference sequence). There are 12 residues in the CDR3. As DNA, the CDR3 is TGTGCCAGCAGCCAATGGGGTTACATTCAGTACTTC. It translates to CASSQWGYIQYF.

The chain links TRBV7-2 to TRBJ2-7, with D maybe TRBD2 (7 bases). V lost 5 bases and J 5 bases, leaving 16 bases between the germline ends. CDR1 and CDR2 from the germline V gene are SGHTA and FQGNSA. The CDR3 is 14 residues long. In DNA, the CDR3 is TGTGCCAGCAGCCATAGGGGGGGCTTGGACGAGCAGTACTTC. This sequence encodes CASSHRGGLDEQYF.

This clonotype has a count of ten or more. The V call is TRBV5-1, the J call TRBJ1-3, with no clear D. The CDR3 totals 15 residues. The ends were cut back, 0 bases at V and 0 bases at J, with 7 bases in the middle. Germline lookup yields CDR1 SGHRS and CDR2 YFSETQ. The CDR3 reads CASSLASPSGNTIYF. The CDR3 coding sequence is TGCGCCAGCAGCTTGGCCTCCCCCTCTGGAAACACCATATATTTT.

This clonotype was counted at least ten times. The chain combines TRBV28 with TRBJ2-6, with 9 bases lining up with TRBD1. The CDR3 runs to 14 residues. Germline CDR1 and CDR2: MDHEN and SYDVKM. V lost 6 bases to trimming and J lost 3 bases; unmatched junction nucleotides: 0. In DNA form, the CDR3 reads TGTGCCAGCAGGGACAGGGGTGGGGCCAACGTCCTGACTTTC. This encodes CASRDRGGANVLTF.

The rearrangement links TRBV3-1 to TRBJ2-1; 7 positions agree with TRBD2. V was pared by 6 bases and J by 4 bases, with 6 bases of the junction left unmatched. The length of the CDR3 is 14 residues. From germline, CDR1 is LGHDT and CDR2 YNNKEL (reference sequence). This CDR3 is CASSKRGRYNEQFF. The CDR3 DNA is TGTGCCAGCAGTAAGCGGGGCAGGTACAATGAGCAGTTCTTC.

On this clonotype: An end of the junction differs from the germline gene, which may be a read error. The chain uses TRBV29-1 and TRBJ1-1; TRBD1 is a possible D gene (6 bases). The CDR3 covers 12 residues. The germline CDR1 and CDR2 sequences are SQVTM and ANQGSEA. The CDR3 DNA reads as TGCAGCATAATATCAGGACAGACACAAGCTCTCTTT. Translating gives CSIISGQTQALF. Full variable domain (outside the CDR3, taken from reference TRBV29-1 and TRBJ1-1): SAVISQKPSRDICQRGTSLTIQCQVDSQVTMMFWYRQQPGQSLTLIATANQGSEATYESGFVIDKFPISRPNLTFSTLTVSNMSPEDSSIYLCSIISGQTQALFGQGTRLTVV.

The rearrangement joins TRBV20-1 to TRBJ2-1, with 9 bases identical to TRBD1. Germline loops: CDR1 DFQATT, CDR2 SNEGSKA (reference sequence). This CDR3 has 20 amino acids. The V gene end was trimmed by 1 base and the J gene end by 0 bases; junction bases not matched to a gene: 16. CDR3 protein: CSARGATGGARLSSYNEQFF. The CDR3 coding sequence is TGCAGTGCTAGAGGTGCTACAGGGGGCGCACGACTGAGCTCCTACAATGAGCAGTTCTTC.

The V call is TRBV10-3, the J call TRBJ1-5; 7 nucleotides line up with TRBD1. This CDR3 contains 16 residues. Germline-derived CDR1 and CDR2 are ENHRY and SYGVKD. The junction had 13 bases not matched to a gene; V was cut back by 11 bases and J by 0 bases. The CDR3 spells CASRGGGTDSNQPQHF. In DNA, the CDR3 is TGTGCCTCCCGAGGAGGGGGCACGGATAGCAATCAGCCCCAGCATTTT.

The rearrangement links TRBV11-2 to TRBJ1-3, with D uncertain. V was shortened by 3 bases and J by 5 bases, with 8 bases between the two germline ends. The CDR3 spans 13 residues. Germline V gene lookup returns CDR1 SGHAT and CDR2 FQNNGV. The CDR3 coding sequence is TGTGCCAGCAGCTTGGATGTAAGAAACACCATATATTTT. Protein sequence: CASSLDVRNTIYF. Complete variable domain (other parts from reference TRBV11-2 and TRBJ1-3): EAGVAQSPRYKIIEKRQSVAFWCNPISGHATLYWYQQILGQGPKLLIQFQNNGVVDDSQLPKDRFSAERLKGVDSTLKIQPAKLEDSAVYLCASSLDVRNTIYFGEGSWLTVV.

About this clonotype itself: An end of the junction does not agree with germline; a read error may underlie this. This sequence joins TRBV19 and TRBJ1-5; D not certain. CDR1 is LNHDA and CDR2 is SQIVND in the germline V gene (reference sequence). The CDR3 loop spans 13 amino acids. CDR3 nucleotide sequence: TGTGCCAGTAGTATTCGCTCGGACCAGCCCCGGCATTTT. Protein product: CASSIRSDQPRHF.

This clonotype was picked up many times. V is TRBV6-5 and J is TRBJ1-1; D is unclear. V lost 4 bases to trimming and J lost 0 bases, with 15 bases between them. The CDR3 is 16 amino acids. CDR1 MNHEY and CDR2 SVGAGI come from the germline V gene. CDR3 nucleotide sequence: TGTGCCAGCAGTTCCTCCCTCGATGTTATGAACACTGAAGCTTTCTTT. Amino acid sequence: CASSSSLDVMNTEAFF.

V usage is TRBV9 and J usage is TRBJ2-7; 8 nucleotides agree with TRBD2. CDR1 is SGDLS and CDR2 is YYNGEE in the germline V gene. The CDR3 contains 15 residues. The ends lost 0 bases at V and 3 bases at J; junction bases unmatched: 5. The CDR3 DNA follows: TGTGCCAGCAGCGTAGGAACGGGGGGGCTCTACGAGCAGTACTTC. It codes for CASSVGTGGLYEQYF. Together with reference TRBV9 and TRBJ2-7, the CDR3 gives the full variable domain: DSGVTQTPKHLITATGQRVTLRCSPRSGDLSVYWYQQSLDQGLQFLIQYYNGEERAKGNILERFSAQQFPDLHSELNLSSLELGDSALYFCASSVGTGGLYEQYFGPGTRLTVT.

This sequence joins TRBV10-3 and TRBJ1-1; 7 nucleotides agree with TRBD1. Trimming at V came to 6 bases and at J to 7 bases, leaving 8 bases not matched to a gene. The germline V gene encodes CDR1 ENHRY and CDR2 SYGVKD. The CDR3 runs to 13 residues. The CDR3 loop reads CAIRPPGTVEAFF. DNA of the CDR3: TGTGCCATCAGGCCCCCAGGGACAGTTGAAGCTTTCTTT.